This T cell receptor beta chain was observed in a study of regulatory T cells in long-lasting Graves disease (dated by TCRdb to the early 2020s). Notes on the research overall: Antithyroid drugs had been taken for less than 3 months by newly diagnosed Graves' disease patients. Peripheral blood TCR sequencing and RNA sequencing compared persistent Graves' disease patients with newly diagnosed Graves' disease patients. The study was conducted in China and was registered as a clinical trial. A total of about 33 samples underwent TCR sequencing, from around 13 patients with persistent Graves' disease and about 20 patients with newly diagnosed Graves' disease. Results and caveats for the whole study, not just this receptor: Patients with persistent disease shared more public clonotypes (approximately 2,500) than newly diagnosed patients did (approximately 990). Only peripheral blood was studied, because thyroid tissue, the primary lesion, was inaccessible. Compared with newly diagnosed patients, patients with persistent Graves' disease had lower TCR Shannon entropy and fewer highly expanded clones, which suggests clonal expansion. The authors acknowledged the small sample size as a limitation that may reduce accuracy. Only the TCR beta chain was sequenced and analyzed.

The intended sense of this specimen's time point label: newly diagnosed GD, antithyroid drugs for less than 3 months. RNA was extracted from PBMCs in TRIzol for both TCR sequencing and RNA sequencing. The diagnosis of Graves' disease followed American Thyroid Association guidelines. The patients came from an endocrinology department in Xi'an, China. From each patient, roughly 9 milliliters of peripheral blood was collected into an EDTA anticoagulant tube. PBMCs were isolated by Ficoll Paque Plus density gradient separation without further T cell sorting. An Agilent 2100 Bioanalyzer and agarose gel were used to check RNA quality, and a NanoDrop 2000 was used to measure RNA concentration. The method behind the library was multiplex PCR. Sequencing took place on an Illumina HiSeq 4000. To build TCR beta libraries, CDR3 regions were amplified by Arm-PCR using iRepertoire HTBI primers. Gel purification was performed on PCR products prior to sequencing. The original pipeline was this. Gene usage analysis of CDR3 amino acid clonotypes relied on the 60 to 65 TRBV and 15 or so TRBJ segments identified across samples. Filtered high-quality paired reads were merged into contigs using COPE and FqMerger. BLAST was used to align contigs to IMGT TRBV, TRBD and TRBJ reference genes, with CDR3 defined following IMGT. Highly expanded clones were defined as clonotypes with a frequency above 0.1%. Repertoire diversity was measured by Shannon entropy, and V-J evenness by the Gini coefficient. A clonotype was considered public if more than one individual shared it. TCRdb passed the public sequencing reads through fastp at Q25 and MiXCR, retaining productive beta sequences. CDR3 protein sequences are deduplicated, and each keeps its most common genes and DNA. The V and J calls follow TCRdb's processing rather than the paper's. Counted in this sample were about 540,000 distinct CDR3 sequences; about 13% of them appeared once. The ten largest clones capture roughly a tenth of the sample.

This clonotype was seen repeatedly, ten times or more. Its antigen specificity is not known. No base quality information exists; no much larger clone differs at one position. The same specimen was also included in a second study, on T cells in Graves' hyperthyroidism and ophthalmopathy. Per that second paper: A patient counted as having stable Graves' hyperthyroidism if no progression to ophthalmopathy occurred over 18 months of follow-up. Hyperthyroidism patients were newly diagnosed, with disease duration under 2 months, and aged 18 to 65 years. Any patient with an uncontrolled infection, another autoimmune disease, pregnancy or lactation was excluded. Diagnoses relied on clinical symptoms, serum thyroxine and TRAb, thyroid ultrasound and orbital computed tomography. For the first round of RT-PCR on the TCR CDR3, the HTBI primer set was used together with the Qiagen OneStep RT-PCR kit. Most expanded thyroid clonotypes (frequency above 0.001) were also detected in blood, a finding suggesting that blood repertoires may reflect thyroid immune responses. A 13 V-J signature model separated ophthalmopathy from stable hyperthyroidism, with 87.88% sensitivity and roughly 81% specificity in cross-validation and 80%/75% in testing. In validation, the model predicted progression to ophthalmopathy with approximately 69% sensitivity and 72% to 85% specificity, a median of 6.5 months before onset. To identify TCR V-J signatures that set the groups apart, the researchers used a discovery cohort of 100 patients, made up of 43 with Graves' ophthalmopathy and approximately 57 with stable Graves' hyperthyroidism. An independent validation cohort of 18 to 20 hyperthyroidism patients and 15 or so patients who later progressed to ophthalmopathy tested prospective prediction of ophthalmopathy. The approximately 100 discovery patients were randomly divided into training and test sets at a 7:3 ratio. In several Graves' hyperthyroidism patients, the study also compared T-cell repertoires from thyroid tissue with T-cell repertoires from blood. After sampling, hyperthyroidism patients received methimazole starting at 30 mg daily, and ophthalmopathy patients received high-dose intravenous methylprednisolone. Libraries were constructed in a second round of multiplex PCR, after which size selection and purification were carried out. Sequencing of the libraries was done on an Illumina HiSeq2000 using paired-end 100 bp reads. Raw data were processed with SOAPnuke, discarding reads with adapters, uncalled bases, mean Phred below 15, or no exact constant-primer or identifier match. COPE v1.2.5 was used to merge the high-quality paired reads, and each unique nucleotide sequence was defined as a clonotype. MiTCR v1.1 was used to align clonotypes to the IMGT TRBV, TRBD and TRBJ reference segments. Only V-J combinations with frequency above 0.0001, covering 99% to 99.2% of repertoires, were analysed. The TCS score was defined as the ratio of F50 (clonal expansion) to E x V (chaos), calculated using BLOSUM62-based TCRdist between CDR3 peptides within each V-J. Welch's t-statistics and random forest reduced around 550 V-J features to roughly 13, which were used in a naive Bayes classifier (R e1071). No statistical method was used to fix the sample size in advance, and group allocation was not hidden from the investigators. According to the paper, TCR Vbeta CDR3 sequencing was carried out on 135 peripheral blood samples, which came from under 50 ophthalmopathy, approximately 78 hyperthyroidism and roughly 17 progressor patients.

This sample comprised peripheral blood mononuclear cells (PBMCs), obtained at new diagnosis, from a patient treated with antithyroid drugs. The TCR comes from a man aged 25 to 40 with Graves disease. Donor details come from another sample of the same person, matched by shared clones.

The CDR3 region: CASSSPRRGDEQYF. The DNA sequence follows: TGTGCCAGCAGTTCCCCACGGAGAGGGGACGAGCAGTACTTC. The rearrangement joined TRBV6-2 or TRBV6-3 to TRBJ2-7, with the D gene possibly TRBD1 or TRBD2, each one fitting 5 bases. The CDR3 starts with the cysteine, ends with the phenylalanine, and has 14 residues. Just CDR3 DNA is preserved here, 42 bases in frame from base 1. CDR1 and CDR2, looked up from the germline V gene, are MNHEY and SVGEGT. Trimming takes 4 bases from V and 5 bases from J, and the germline ends sit 15 bases apart.